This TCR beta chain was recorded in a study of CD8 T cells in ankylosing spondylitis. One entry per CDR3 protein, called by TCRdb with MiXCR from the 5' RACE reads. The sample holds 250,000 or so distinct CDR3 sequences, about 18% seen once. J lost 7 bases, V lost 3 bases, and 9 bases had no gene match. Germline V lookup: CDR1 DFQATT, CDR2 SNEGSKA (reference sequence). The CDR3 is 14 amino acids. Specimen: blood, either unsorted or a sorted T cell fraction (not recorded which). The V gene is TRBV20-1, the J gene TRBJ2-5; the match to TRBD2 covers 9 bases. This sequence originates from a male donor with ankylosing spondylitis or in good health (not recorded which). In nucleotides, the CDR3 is TGCAGTGCTAGCGAACTAGCGGGTTTCGCGACCCAGTACTTC. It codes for CSASELAGFATQYF.